The rows below give T cell receptor beta chains drawn from one sample of a study of T cell responses to AZD1222 COVID-19 vaccine. Libraries were prepared by immunoSEQ multiplex PCR; TCRdb keeps only in-frame clonotypes and omits some of them. The sample holds 66,000 or so clones; 70% to 80% are singletons and the top ten take approximately 20%. The sample in question was peripheral blood, obtained on day 0 of MenACWY control vaccination. The receptors were sampled from an adult in good health. The CDR3 runs from the conserved cysteine through the conserved F or W. The D gene is left open where the match is weak. Clone size is not always given. Where it is, it says once, few, many or a class for expanded clones.

V,size,D,J,CDR3,DNA
TRBV5-5,-,TRBD1,TRBJ2-7,CASSYTGGATYEQYF,TGTGCCAGCAGCTACACAGGGGGCGCGACCTACGAGCAGTACTTC
TRBV7-2,-,-,TRBJ2-1,CASSVSGRLSYNEQFF,TGTGCCAGCAGCGTCTCAGGGAGGTTATCCTACAATGAGCAGTTCTTC
TRBV7-2,-,-,TRBJ1-1,CASSLGSVSLAFF,TGTGCCAGCAGCTTAGGGTCGGTATCGCTGGCTTTCTTT
TRBV2,few,TRBD1,TRBJ1-5,CASSWGQGANQPQHF,TGTGCCAGCAGCTGGGGACAGGGGGCGAATCAGCCCCAGCATTTT
TRBV28,-,TRBD1,TRBJ1-6,CASSLLEGAGNSPLHF,TGTGCCAGCAGTTTATTAGAGGGGGCCGGCAATTCACCCCTCCACTTT
TRBV3-1/TRBV3-2,-,TRBD2,TRBJ2-5,CASSQGREGTQYF,TGTGCCAGCAGCCAAGGCAGGGAGGGGACCCAGTACTTC
TRBV28,-,-,TRBJ1-2,CASSRGLSYGGYTF,TGTGCCAGCAGTCGGGGACTTTCGTATGGTGGCTACACCTTC
TRBV5-1,-,-,TRBJ1-2,CASSPGRDSRGYTF,TGCGCCAGCAGCCCAGGCCGAGATTCGAGAGGCTACACCTTC
TRBV11-2,-,-,TRBJ1-4,CASSLSRAAEKLFF,TGTGCCAGCAGCTTATCCAGGGCAGCGGAAAAACTGTTTTTT
TRBV29-1,-,-,TRBJ1-3,CSVGDRHSGNTIYF,TGCAGCGTTGGAGACAGACACTCTGGAAACACCATATATTTT
TRBV5-1,-,-,TRBJ1-2,CASSTGTPVNYGYTF,TGCGCCAGCAGTACCGGGACACCGGTTAACTATGGCTACACCTTC
TRBV30,few,-,TRBJ2-3,CAWGETSTSTDTQYF,TGTGCCTGGGGAGAAACTAGCACCTCCACAGATACGCAGTATTTT
TRBV3-1/TRBV3-2,-,-,TRBJ2-2,CVSSPNLHRNTGELFF,TGTGTCAGCAGCCCCAATCTCCATCGGAACACCGGGGAGCTGTTTTTT
TRBV18,-,-,TRBJ2-7,CASSPPVSQGVEQYF,TGTGCCAGCTCACCACCGGTTTCACAGGGAGTCGAGCAGTACTTC
TRBV29-1,-,-,TRBJ2-1,CSVFTLGEQFF,TGCAGCGTTTTTACTCTCGGTGAGCAGTTCTTC
TRBV9,-,TRBD2,TRBJ2-1,CASSVVSGGSYNEQFF,TGTGCCAGCAGCGTAGTCTCCGGGGGGTCTTACAATGAGCAGTTCTTC
TRBV6-5,-,-,TRBJ1-2,CASSTGPRNYGYTF,TGTGCCAGCAGTACGGGACCACGAAACTATGGCTACACCTTC
TRBV28,-,-,TRBJ1-1,CAAGGGSTEAFF,TGTGCCGCCGGAGGGGGGAGCACTGAAGCTTTCTTT
TRBV6-5,-,-,TRBJ2-5,CASTTTQETQYF,TGTGCCAGCACCACCACCCAAGAGACCCAGTACTTC
TRBV14,few,-,TRBJ1-1,CASSLSTGYNTEAFF,TGTGCCAGCAGCCTCTCGACAGGATATAACACTGAAGCTTTCTTT
TRBV2,-,TRBD2,TRBJ2-5,CASSDPPSGEETQYF,TGTGCCAGCAGTGATCCCCCTAGCGGAGAAGAGACCCAGTACTTC
TRBV6-5,-,TRBD1,TRBJ1-1,CASITGAANTEAFF,TGTGCCAGCATTACAGGGGCAGCTAACACTGAAGCTTTCTTT
TRBV28,-,TRBD1,TRBJ2-4,CASPPGQGFPTKNIQYF,TGTGCCAGCCCTCCGGGACAGGGTTTCCCCACCAAAAACATTCAGTACTTC
TRBV19,once,-,TRBJ2-7,CATKRDPGDGEQYF,TGTGCCACCAAGCGGGACCCAGGGGACGGCGAGCAGTACTTC
TRBV7-9,-,-,TRBJ2-7,CASSLATAGGDEQYF,TGTGCCAGCAGCTTAGCGACCGCTGGCGGGGACGAGCAGTACTTC
TRBV30,few,TRBD2,TRBJ2-4,CAWSVPLAGLKNIQYF,TGTGCCTGGAGTGTACCGCTAGCGGGACTAAAAAACATTCAGTACTTC
TRBV5-1,-,-,TRBJ2-2,CASSLDGRGNGELFF,TGCGCCAGCAGCTTGGATGGTAGGGGAAACGGGGAGCTGTTTTTT
TRBV11-1,-,TRBD1,TRBJ1-1,CASSPIPGGTEAFF,TGTGCCAGCAGCCCAATCCCAGGGGGTACTGAAGCTTTCTTT
TRBV12-3/TRBV12-4,few,-,TRBJ2-7,CASSRRQAYEQYF,TGTGCCAGCAGTCGACGACAGGCCTACGAGCAGTACTTC
TRBV12-3/TRBV12-4,-,-,TRBJ1-1,CASSLQVNTEAFF,TGTGCCAGCAGTCTACAGGTAAACACTGAAGCTTTCTTT
TRBV2,-,-,TRBJ1-4,CASSESPATNEKLFF,TGTGCCAGCAGTGAAAGCCCTGCAACTAATGAAAAACTGTTTTTT
TRBV30,once,TRBD2,TRBJ2-7,CAWWAGVGEQYF,TGTGCCTGGTGGGCGGGAGTCGGCGAGCAGTACTTC
TRBV7-9,-,-,TRBJ1-1,CASHEGPDTEAFF,TGTGCCAGCCACGAGGGGCCAGACACTGAAGCTTTCTTT
TRBV4-3,-,-,TRBJ1-5,CASSPDRPLGPQHF,TGCGCCAGCAGTCCAGACCGGCCCCTTGGGCCCCAGCATTTT
TRBV28,few,-,TRBJ1-1,CASSVQTGWGTEAFF,TGTGCCAGCAGTGTACAAACAGGGTGGGGCACTGAAGCTTTCTTT
TRBV2,once,-,TRBJ2-5,CASSGRATSEVGETQYF,TGTGCCAGCAGTGGCCGGGCCACCTCAGAGGTAGGAGAGACCCAGTACTTC
TRBV28,-,-,TRBJ1-1,CASSFEWARYTTEAFF,TGTGCCAGCAGTTTTGAGTGGGCGAGGTATACCACTGAAGCTTTCTTT
TRBV29-1,-,-,TRBJ1-1,CSISRVGPRATEAFF,TGCAGCATCTCGCGGGTCGGCCCGAGGGCCACTGAAGCTTTCTTT
TRBV28,once,TRBD1,TRBJ1-5,CASSSTGTGVNQPQHF,TGTGCCAGCAGTTCTACCGGGACAGGGGTCAATCAGCCCCAGCATTTT
TRBV11-2,-,TRBD2,TRBJ2-5,CASSLGSLAGETQYF,TGTGCCAGCAGCTTAGGCTCACTAGCGGGGGAGACCCAGTACTTC
TRBV6-6,-,-,TRBJ2-7,CASSRGTDYEQYF,TGTGCCAGCAGTAGGGGGACGGATTACGAGCAGTACTTC
TRBV2,-,-,TRBJ1-2,CASPVDRTYGYTF,TGTGCCAGCCCCGTCGACAGGACTTATGGCTACACCTTC
TRBV6-1,-,-,TRBJ1-6,CASSEGRSSPLHF,TGTGCCAGCAGTGAAGGAAGGAGTTCACCCCTCCACTTT
TRBV2,few,-,TRBJ2-3,CASSGDGTQYF,TGTGCCAGCAGTGGTGACGGTACGCAGTATTTT
TRBV6-5,-,-,TRBJ1-5,CASGGGNQPQHF,TGTGCCAGCGGAGGAGGGAATCAGCCCCAGCATTTT
TRBV5-6,-,-,TRBJ2-5,CASSLAVRTEAETQYF,TGTGCCAGCAGCTTGGCCGTTAGAACCGAAGCGGAGACCCAGTACTTC
TRBV7-8,few,-,TRBJ1-2,CASSSGRAPGYGYTF,TGTGCCAGCAGCTCGGGGAGGGCTCCCGGCTATGGCTACACCTTC
TRBV7-2,few,-,TRBJ1-2,CASSLDPGGGYTF,TGTGCCAGCAGCTTAGATCCGGGCGGTGGCTACACCTTC
TRBV19,-,-,TRBJ2-2,CASNWGRAPGELFF,TGTGCCAGTAATTGGGGTCGGGCCCCCGGGGAGCTGTTTTTT
TRBV6-2/TRBV6-3,-,TRBD2,TRBJ2-1,CASSYSERGYYNEQFF,TGTGCCAGCAGTTACTCGGAGCGGGGGTATTACAATGAGCAGTTCTTC
TRBV18,-,-,TRBJ1-5,CASSSGGNQPQHF,TGTGCCAGCTCTTCGGGAGGGAATCAGCCCCAGCATTTT
TRBV5-1,-,-,TRBJ2-3,CASSLEVPAGTDTQYF,TGCGCCAGCAGCTTGGAGGTCCCGGCGGGGACAGATACGCAGTATTTT